This T cell receptor beta chain came from a study of response to subunit inactivated influenza vaccine. Study-wide points: Seasonal influenza vaccination, on each occasion, was suggested by the authors to recruit few new T cells.

The ends were cut back, 5 bases at V and 7 bases at J, with 7 bases in the middle. The CDR3 has 10 amino acids. The germline V gene has CDR1 SQVTM and CDR2 ANQGSEA. This clonotype has ten or more counts. Its specificity is unknown. One entry per CDR3 protein, called by TCRdb with MiXCR from the RT-PCR reads. Of about 480,000 distinct CDR3 sequences listed, 13% were seen once; the top ten hold under 15%. This sequence originates from a man in his forties or fifties who received an inactivated influenza vaccine. The specimen comprised PBMCs from blood, sampled about 40 days after vaccination. The chain carries TRBV29-1 and TRBJ2-3; D call uncertain. The CDR3 sequence: CSVSGNTQYF. The CDR3 nucleotides read TGCAGCGTTTCTGGGAATACGCAGTATTTT.